This T cell receptor beta chain stems from a study of PD-L1 blockade in urothelial cancer. This CDR3 has 15 residues. V lost 3 bases to trimming and J lost 7 bases; unmatched junction nucleotides: 7. Germline lookup yields CDR1 LNHNV and CDR2 YYDKDF (reference sequence). Each PCR reaction had synthetic TCR analog templates spiked into it. Clones were sequenced by immunoSEQ multiplex PCR, and TCRdb holds only the in-frame ones, with some missing. The table includes around 82,000 clones, around 83% detected once. Time point here: pretreatment peripheral blood. V is TRBV15 and J is TRBJ2-2; 8 bases line up with TRBD1. Material: PBMCs, obtained around atezolizumab (anti-PD-L1) treatment. This clonotype originated in a man in his sixties with urothelial cancer. The CDR3 nucleotides are TGTGCCACCAGCAGCCTCGGACAGGGTGGCGGGGAGCTGTTTTTT. Translating it yields CATSSLGQGGGELFF.